The clone carrying this T cell receptor beta chain was found once. The source of the sample is a study of blood T cell repertoires in COVID-19. Overall study context: Samples taken during acute and convalescent COVID-19 were collected in the United States, Italy and Spain. PBMCs, B-cell-depleted T cells, or T cells were the source of the cDNA or gDNA that made up the material.

Per the study methods: The assay estimated nucleated cells by amplifying reference gene primers. TCRdb's table, derived via immunoSEQ multiplex PCR, lists solely in-frame clones and lacks some. That table gives V, J and clone size, and the DNA gave D and trimming. Among 85,000 to 110,000 clones listed, over 75% were seen once. This TCR was sampled from a human donor in a cohort sampled during active COVID-19. Sequences were obtained from peripheral blood.

CDR3 nucleotides: TGTGCCAGCAGTGAAGGGGGGCGGGAGCCCTACAATGAGCAGTTCTTC. This translates into CASSEGGREPYNEQFF. The chain employs TRBV6-1 and TRBJ2-1; possibly TRBD2 for D (7 bases). The CDR3 is made up of 16 amino acids. V was clipped by 1 base and J by 2 bases, with 12 bases between them. Germline-derived CDR1 and CDR2 are MNHNS and SASEGT.